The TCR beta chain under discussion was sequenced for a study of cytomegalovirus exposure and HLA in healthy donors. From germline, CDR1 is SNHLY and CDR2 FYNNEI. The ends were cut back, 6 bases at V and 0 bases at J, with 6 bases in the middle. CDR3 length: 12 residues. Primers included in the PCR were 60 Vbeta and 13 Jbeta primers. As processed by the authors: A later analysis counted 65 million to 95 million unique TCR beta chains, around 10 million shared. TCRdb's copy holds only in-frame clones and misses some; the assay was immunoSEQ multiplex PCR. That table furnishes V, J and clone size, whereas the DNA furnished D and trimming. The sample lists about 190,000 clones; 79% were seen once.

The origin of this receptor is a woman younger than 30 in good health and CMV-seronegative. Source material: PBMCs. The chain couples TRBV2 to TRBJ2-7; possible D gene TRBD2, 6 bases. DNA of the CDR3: TGTGCCAGCAGCGGGGGCTCCTACGAGCAGTACTTC. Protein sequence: CASSGGSYEQYF. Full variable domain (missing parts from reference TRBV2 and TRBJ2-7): EPEVTQTPSHQVTQMGQEVILRCVPISNHLYFYWYRQILGQKVEFLVSFYNNEISEKSEIFDDQFSVERPDGSNFTLKIRSTKLEDSAMYFCASSGGSYEQYFGPGTRLTVT.